This T cell receptor beta chain stems from a study of PD-L1 blockade in urothelial cancer. Across the whole study: Study patients had been treated with 0 to 3 previous chemotherapy regimens.

The CDR3 is 15 residues long. The ends were cut back, 2 bases at V and 1 base at J, with 12 bases in the middle. Germline CDR1 GTSNPN, CDR2 SVGIG (reference sequence). Profiling relied on immunoSEQ multiplex PCR, and the TCRdb table lists in-frame clones only, not all of them. The data contain roughly 25,000 clones, roughly 80% of them singletons. The J gene is TRBJ2-1, the V gene TRBV30; D might be TRBD2 (5 bases). The material was PBMCs, obtained around atezolizumab (anti-PD-L1) treatment. The sequence was obtained from a man in his 70s with urothelial cancer. CDR3 residues: CAWSTRGLSYNEQFF. CDR3 nucleotide sequence: TGTGCCTGGAGTACCCGCGGACTTTCCTACAATGAGCAGTTCTTC.